What follows are 20 T cell receptor beta chains derived from one specimen sequenced in a study of shared clonotypes between healthy human individuals. Profiling relied on immunoSEQ multiplex PCR, and the TCRdb table lists in-frame clones only, not all of them. The sample lists about 2 million clones, approximately 94% occurring once. Positive CCR7 selection of CD45RO-negative cells yielded the naive CD8 cells, and terminally differentiated effector memory CD45RA+ cells were excluded. Sequencing used naive CD8+ T cells sorted from blood. The receptor set was obtained from a man between 18 and 29 years old in good health.

With regard to this clone: The same CDR3 also results from other DNA sequences found in this sample. V usage is TRBV9 and J usage is TRBJ2-1, with a weak D call TRBD2 (5 bases). CDR1 is SGDLS, CDR2 YYNGEE, per germline. CDR3 size: 13 residues. Deletions cut 0 bases from V and 7 bases from J, with 8 bases between. CDR3 amino acids: CASSVVPGNEQFF. CDR3 sequence (DNA): TGTGCCAGCAGCGTAGTTCCGGGGAATGAGCAGTTCTTC.

The rearrangement links TRBV7-9 to TRBJ2-1, with 9 bases identical to TRBD1. Trimming took 7 bases from V and 5 from J; bases not matched to a gene: 6. The CDR3 contains 14 residues. Germline V lookup: CDR1 SEHNR, CDR2 FQNEAQ (reference sequence). In nucleotides, the CDR3 is TGTGCCAGCAACTCCGGGACAGGGAACAATGAGCAGTTCTTC. This sequence encodes CASNSGTGNNEQFF. The full variable domain, completed using reference TRBV7-9 and TRBJ2-1, is DTGVSQNPRHKITKRGQNVTFRCDPISEHNRLYWYRQTLGQGPEFLTYFQNEAQLEKSRLLSDRFSAERPKGSFSTLEIQRTEQGDSAMYLCASNSGTGNNEQFFGPGTRLTVL.

This sequence joins TRBV2 and TRBJ2-1; the D is unclear. The CDR3 runs 14 residues. The germline CDR1 and CDR2 sequences are SNHLY and FYNNEI. Trimming removed 6 bases at V and 4 bases at J, with 13 bases between. CDR3 in amino acids: CASRGDAAYNEQFF. The CDR3, as DNA: TGTGCCAGCAGAGGCGACGCGGCGTACAATGAGCAGTTCTTC.

V gene TRBV2 combines with J gene TRBJ2-7; D is perhaps TRBD2 (6 bases). Germline CDR1 is SNHLY and CDR2 is FYNNEI. This CDR3 has 12 amino acids. V gave up 8 bases and J gave up 1 base, with 9 bases separating them. The CDR3 spells CASRRESYEQYF. The CDR3 DNA reads TGTGCCAGCCGCCGGGAGTCCTACGAGCAGTACTTC.

This chain joins TRBV2 and TRBJ2-7; unclear D gene. This CDR3 is 13 amino acids long. Germline V gene data show CDR1 as SNHLY and CDR2 as FYNNEI. The V and J ends lost 6 bases and 4 bases respectively, with 13 bases between them. The CDR3 DNA is TGTGCCAGCAGAAAACTTAAAGGATACGAGCAGTACTTC. Amino acid sequence: CASRKLKGYEQYF.

In this sample, this clone turned up once. The rearrangement joins TRBV7-2 to TRBJ2-7, with 7 nucleotides matching TRBD1. The length of the CDR3 is 14 residues. Trimming cost V 6 bases and J 6 bases; bases outside gene matches: 11. Germline lookup yields CDR1 SGHTA and CDR2 FQGNSA. The CDR3 is CASSLSEGAGEQYF. CDR3 in DNA: TGTGCCAGCAGTCTAAGCGAGGGGGCAGGCGAGCAGTACTTC.

V gene TRBV5-1 combines with J gene TRBJ2-7; 7 positions match TRBD1. With 4 bases clipped from V and 4 bases from J, the junction kept 14 bases outside the gene matches. Germline V gene data show CDR1 as SGHRS and CDR2 as YFSETQ. This CDR3 is built from 16 residues. This chain's CDR3 is CASSTETGESWYEQYF. DNA for the CDR3: TGCGCCAGCAGCACGGAAACAGGGGAAAGTTGGTACGAGCAGTACTTC.

The chain carries TRBV19 and TRBJ1-4; 7 bases line up with TRBD1. The CDR3 length is 15 residues. Trimming removed 5 bases from V and 1 base from J; junction bases left unmatched: 4. CDR1 and CDR2 from the germline V gene are LNHDA and SQIVND (reference sequence). This CDR3 reads CASSADRVTNEKLFF. The CDR3 DNA follows: TGTGCCAGTAGTGCCGACAGGGTAACTAATGAAAAACTGTTTTTT.

The rearrangement links TRBV25-1 to TRBJ1-2; D not certain. This CDR3 contains 13 residues. The germline CDR1 and CDR2 sequences are MGHDK and SYGVNS. Deletions cut 3 bases from V and 8 bases from J, with 13 bases between. CDR3 loop: CASSEVLSGGYTF. In nucleotides, the CDR3 is TGTGCCAGCAGTGAGGTACTATCAGGCGGCTACACCTTC.

The rearrangement joins TRBV27 to TRBJ2-1; TRBD2 might be the D (6 bases). From germline, CDR1 is MNHEY and CDR2 SMNVEV (reference sequence). The CDR3 is made up of 16 amino acids. V dropped 1 base and J dropped 2 bases, with 12 bases sitting between them. CDR3 sequence (DNA): TGTGCCAGCAGTTTATTTGCGGGGTCCACCTACAATGAGCAGTTCTTC. It codes for CASSLFAGSTYNEQFF.

This chain uses TRBV13 with TRBJ2-5; tentatively, D is TRBD1 (5 bases). The CDR3 consists of 16 residues. Trimming removed 5 bases from V and 1 base from J, with 17 bases in between. Germline lookup yields CDR1 PRHDT and CDR2 FYEKMQ (reference sequence). The CDR3 DNA is TGTGCCAGCAGCCCTCCAAACACAGGATTCCAAGAGACCCAGTACTTC. Its translation: CASSPPNTGFQETQYF.

This clone came up once. V and J are TRBV7-6 and TRBJ2-7, with D unclear. The CDR3 has 15 residues. V lost 3 bases, J lost 3 bases, and 15 bases lay in between. Germline CDR1 SGHVS, CDR2 FNYEAQ. The CDR3 sequence: CASSFGQTPFYEQYF. Written as DNA, the CDR3 is TGTGCCAGCAGCTTTGGTCAGACCCCTTTCTACGAGCAGTACTTC. Full variable domain (rest looked up from reference TRBV7-6 and TRBJ2-7): GAGVSQSPRYKVTKRGQDVALRCDPISGHVSLYWYRQALGQGPEFLTYFNYEAQQDKSGLPNDRFSAERPEGSISTLTIQRTEQRDSAMYRCASSFGQTPFYEQYFGPGTRLTVT.

The chain has TRBV27 and TRBJ1-1; unclear D gene. V was pared by 5 bases and J by 0 bases, with 13 bases between. The CDR3 is made up of 15 amino acids. Germline V gives CDR1 MNHEY, CDR2 SMNVEV (reference sequence). This chain's CDR3 is CASSSRGRVNTEAFF. Written as DNA, the CDR3 is TGTGCCAGCAGTAGCCGAGGACGGGTGAACACTGAAGCTTTCTTT.

The CDR3 coding sequence is TGTGCCAGCAGCTTCGAAGGGGTGGAGACCCAGTACTTC. Its protein is CASSFEGVETQYF. J is TRBJ2-5 and V is TRBV5-6; maybe TRBD1 (5 bases). The CDR3 is 13 amino acids. V lost 2 bases, J lost 5 bases, and 10 bases lay in between. Germline lookup yields CDR1 SGHDT and CDR2 YYEEEE.

The V call is TRBV5-6, the J call TRBJ2-3; 8 bases align to TRBD1. In germline, CDR1 is SGHDT, CDR2 YYEEEE. This CDR3 has 17 residues. V shed 4 bases, J shed 3 bases, and the junction held 13 bases outside the gene matches. The CDR3 region is CASSPGVYRGFTDTQYF. CDR3 sequence (DNA): TGTGCCAGCAGCCCGGGGGTGTACAGGGGGTTTACAGATACGCAGTATTTT.

The rearrangement links TRBV6-5 to TRBJ1-1, with D hard to call. Germline V gene sequence: CDR1 MNHEY, CDR2 SVGAGI. Trimming shortened V by 0 bases and J by 3 bases, and 8 bases separated the two germline ends. The CDR3 spans 14 residues. For the CDR3, the DNA is TGTGCCAGCAGTTACTCGAGTATGGACACTGAAGCTTTCTTT. Protein: CASSYSSMDTEAFF.

This rearrangement joins TRBV27 to TRBJ2-1; 8 bases match TRBD1. Germline V gene sequence: CDR1 MNHEY, CDR2 SMNVEV (reference sequence). V lost 7 bases, J lost 6 bases, and 17 bases stayed unmatched. This CDR3 comprises 17 residues. CDR3 DNA: TGTGCCAGCAATAATGCACTTCCGGGACAGGTAGGCAATGAGCAGTTCTTC. Its translation: CASNNALPGQVGNEQFF.

CDR3 in amino acids: CASSPKGKEETQYF. The CDR3 DNA is TGCGCCAGCAGTCCGAAAGGGAAGGAAGAGACCCAGTACTTC. The rearrangement uses TRBV10-1 and TRBJ2-5, with no clear D. The CDR3 contains 14 residues. The germline CDR1 and CDR2 sequences are WNHNN and SYGVQD (reference sequence). The ends were cut back, 5 bases at V and 3 bases at J, with 13 bases in the middle.

This rearrangement joins TRBV13 to TRBJ2-5; D may be TRBD2 (6 bases). Germline V gene data show CDR1 as PRHDT and CDR2 as FYEKMQ (reference sequence). V lost 5 bases and J lost 4, with 14 bases in between. CDR3 length: 14 amino acids. The CDR3 DNA reads TGTGCCAGCAGCGGGATTACTAGCCGAGAGACCCAGTACTTC. Translated, it gives CASSGITSRETQYF.

V usage is TRBV7-9 and J usage is TRBJ1-6, with D unclear. Germline lookup yields CDR1 SEHNR and CDR2 FQNEAQ (reference sequence). CDR3 length equals 16 residues. V was pared by 3 bases and J by 9 bases, with 18 bases between. For the CDR3, the DNA is TGTGCCAGCAGCTTCTCGACCGGCGGTCCCGTTTCACCCCTCCACTTT. Protein sequence: CASSFSTGGPVSPLHF.